The 21 T cell receptor beta chains below were found in one sample sequenced in a study of blood T cell repertoires in COVID-19. TCRdb's copy holds only in-frame clones and misses some; the assay was immunoSEQ multiplex PCR. There are about 120,000 clones in the sample; approximately 85% occur only once, and 25% to 30% lies in the top ten. The specimen sequenced was peripheral blood. The receptor set was obtained from a woman of 80 years or more with acute or convalescent COVID-19.

The count of this clone is one. The V call is TRBV5-1, the J call TRBJ2-5; D gene uncertain. The CDR3 has 13 residues. The ends were cut back, 0 bases at V and 4 bases at J, with 7 bases in the middle. CDR1 and CDR2 (germline): SGHRS, YFSETQ. CDR3 DNA: TGCGCCAGCAGCTTGGGGCAGTCAGAGACCCAGTACTTC. This codes for CASSLGQSETQYF.

The rearrangement joins TRBV9 to TRBJ1-4, with D possibly being TRBD1 (5 bases). CDR1 is SGDLS and CDR2 is YYNGEE in the germline V gene. Deletions cut 0 bases from V and 11 bases from J, with 8 bases between. The CDR3 loop spans 12 amino acids. The CDR3 region is CASSVAEGKLFF. The CDR3 DNA reads TGTGCCAGCAGCGTAGCGGAGGGGAAACTGTTTTTT.

The J gene is TRBJ2-3, the V gene TRBV19; TRBD2 matches 7 bases. The germline V gene encodes CDR1 LNHDA and CDR2 SQIVND (reference sequence). The junction had 13 bases not matched to a gene; V was cut back by 2 bases and J by 2 bases. This CDR3 contains 18 residues. CDR3 sequence (DNA): TGTGCCAGTAGTATAAGGTTTAGGGCGGGGGTCAACACAGATACGCAGTATTTT. The encoded protein is CASSIRFRAGVNTDTQYF.

This chain links TRBV5-1 with TRBJ1-5; D is possibly TRBD1 (5 bases). The germline V gene has CDR1 SGHRS and CDR2 YFSETQ. V was trimmed by 5 bases and J by 2 bases, leaving 8 bases between them. The CDR3 is made up of 13 amino acids. CDR3 protein: CASSLQGNQPQHF. The CDR3 bases are TGCGCCAGCAGTTTACAGGGCAATCAGCCCCAGCATTTT.

The chain couples TRBV5-1 to TRBJ1-2, with 8 bases that match TRBD1. Germline lookup yields CDR1 SGHRS and CDR2 YFSETQ. The CDR3 extends over 15 amino acids. V shed 4 bases and J 7 bases; nucleotides not matched to a gene: 12. The CDR3 sequence is CASSIETGDQAGYTF. CDR3 sequence (DNA): TGCGCCAGCAGCATAGAGACAGGGGATCAGGCTGGCTACACCTTC.

This chain connects TRBV5-1 to TRBJ1-2; possibly TRBD1 for D (6 bases). The CDR3 sequence is 15 residues long. V lost 5 bases and J 4 bases, leaving 18 bases between the germline ends. The V gene's germline CDR1 is SGHRS and CDR2 YFSETQ. For the CDR3, the DNA is TGCGCCAGCAGAGGGTTTGGGGGCAGTAGCTATGGCTACACCTTC. It codes for CASRGFGGSSYGYTF.

The chain links TRBV2 to TRBJ1-2, with TRBD1 identical over 7 bases. Trimming removed 5 bases from V and 3 bases from J; junction bases left unmatched: 9. Looked up from germline, CDR1 is SNHLY and CDR2 is FYNNEI. This CDR3 has 15 amino acids. CDR3 residues: CASSPRQGRDYGYTF. In nucleotides, the CDR3 is TGTGCCAGCAGTCCCAGACAGGGACGGGACTATGGCTACACCTTC. The full variable domain, completed using reference TRBV2 and TRBJ1-2, is EPEVTQTPSHQVTQMGQEVILRCVPISNHLYFYWYRQILGQKVEFLVSFYNNEISEKSEIFDDQFSVERPDGSNFTLKIRSTKLEDSAMYFCASSPRQGRDYGYTFGSGTRLTVV.

This sequence joins TRBV5-5 and TRBJ2-1; weak D call: TRBD1 (5 bases). The germline V and J ends were trimmed by 0 bases and 6 bases, with 10 bases remaining between them. CDR3 length: 14 residues. Germline V CDR1 and CDR2: SGHKS, YYEKEE (reference sequence). The CDR3 sequence is CASSLGLGANEQFF. CDR3 in DNA: TGTGCCAGCAGCTTGGGCCTAGGGGCCAATGAGCAGTTCTTC. Full variable domain (missing parts from reference TRBV5-5 and TRBJ2-1): DAGVTQSPTHLIKTRGQQVTLRCSPISGHKSVSWYQQVLGQGPQFIFQYYEKEERGRGNFPDRFSARQFPNYSSELNVNALLLGDSALYLCASSLGLGANEQFFGPGTRLTVL.

The chain combines TRBV6-1 with TRBJ1-5; 7 nucleotides agree with TRBD1. The germline V gene encodes CDR1 MNHNS and CDR2 SASEGT. Germline trimming cut 2 bases from V and 6 bases from J; bases unmatched to any gene: 16. The CDR3 spans 18 residues. The CDR3 DNA is TGTGCCAGCAGTGAAACTTTTCCCCGACAGGGCTCGGGTCAGCCCCAGCATTTT. This sequence encodes CASSETFPRQGSGQPQHF.

The table lists this clone with a count of one. This chain uses TRBV27 with TRBJ1-2; 9 bases are shared with TRBD1. There are 14 residues in the CDR3. The germline V gene encodes CDR1 MNHEY and CDR2 SMNVEV (reference sequence). The ends lost 3 bases at V and 8 bases at J; junction bases unmatched: 7. The CDR3 nucleotides are TGTGCCAGCAGTTTCGGGGACAGGGTGCCCGGCTACACCTTC. It encodes CASSFGDRVPGYTF.

As DNA, the CDR3 is TGCGCCAGCAGCGTAGGGACAGCGAACACTGAAGCTTTCTTT. Its protein product is CASSVGTANTEAFF. The chain joins TRBV5-1 to TRBJ1-1; 7 nucleotides agree with TRBD1. The CDR3 is 14 residues long. V trimming: 4 bases; J trimming: 1 base; junction bases outside the gene matches: 4. Germline CDR1 reads SGHRS; CDR2 reads YFSETQ.

This clone was counted between two and nine times. The chain employs TRBV19 and TRBJ1-5; D gene ambiguous. The CDR3 spans 15 residues. V was clipped by 6 bases and J by 1 base, with 13 bases between them. Germline V gene sequence: CDR1 LNHDA, CDR2 SQIVND (reference sequence). CDR3 in DNA: TGTGCCAGTAGGTTCAGCAGGCTCAGCAATCAGCCCCAGCATTTT. Translation gives CASRFSRLSNQPQHF.

This clone came up once. This rearrangement joins TRBV9 to TRBJ1-1; 7 bases fit TRBD1. CDR1 is SGDLS and CDR2 is YYNGEE in the germline V gene. V gave up 4 bases and J gave up 4 bases; unmatched junction bases: 10. The CDR3 runs to 15 residues. The CDR3 DNA sequence: TGTGCCAGCAGCCCTGTGGGCAGGGGGAGCACTGAAGCTTTCTTT. The encoded protein is CASSPVGRGSTEAFF.

The chain uses TRBV2 and TRBJ2-5; 9 bases map to TRBD2. CDR1 is SNHLY, CDR2 FYNNEI, per germline. The CDR3 is 12 amino acids. The V and J ends lost 9 bases and 7 bases, in that order; junction bases with no gene match: 6. The CDR3 region has the DNA TGTGCCAGTGGACTAGCGTTGGGGACCCAGTACTTC. This encodes CASGLALGTQYF.

This clone came up once. The chain recombines TRBV18 with TRBJ2-2; no reliable D call. The CDR3 loop spans 14 amino acids. Germline CDR1 reads KGHSH; CDR2 reads LQKENI. Trimming left V 0 bases short and J 0 bases short, with 2 bases between. The chain's CDR3 is CASSPPTNTGELFF. The CDR3 region has the DNA TGTGCCAGCTCACCACCCACGAACACCGGGGAGCTGTTTTTT.

This clone was seen a handful of times. The chain links TRBV11-2 to TRBJ2-3, with D possibly being TRBD2 (5 bases). Germline V CDR1 and CDR2: SGHAT, FQNNGV. The V end lost 1 base, the J end lost 1 base, and 15 bases lay between the germline ends. CDR3 length: 17 amino acids. DNA for the CDR3: TGTGCCAGCAGCTTAGTCGGGGTCGGCCTCGGCACAGATACGCAGTATTTT. It is translated as CASSLVGVGLGTDTQYF. The full variable domain, completed using reference TRBV11-2 and TRBJ2-3, is EAGVAQSPRYKIIEKRQSVAFWCNPISGHATLYWYQQILGQGPKLLIQFQNNGVVDDSQLPKDRFSAERLKGVDSTLKIQPAKLEDSAVYLCASSLVGVGLGTDTQYFGPGTRLTVL.

Of note for this clone: At one end the junction does not follow the germline gene, possibly because of a read error. The V call is TRBV6-4, the J call TRBJ2-3, with a possible D match to TRBD2 (5 bases). The germline V gene encodes CDR1 MRHNA and CDR2 SNTAGT. The CDR3 runs 13 residues. CDR3 loop: CASSGGSIDTQYF. The CDR3 coding sequence is TGTGCCAGCAGCGGAGGAAGCATAGATACGCAGTATTTT.

Written as DNA, the CDR3 is TGCGCCAGCAGCTTGGTTGGGGGAGGTGACACTGAAGCTTTCTTT. This sequence encodes CASSLVGGGDTEAFF. The chain has TRBV5-1 and TRBJ1-1; D may be TRBD1 (5 bases). This CDR3 contains 15 residues. The V and J ends lost 0 bases and 3 bases respectively, with 12 bases between them. In germline, CDR1 is SGHRS, CDR2 YFSETQ.

The chain joins TRBV6-5 to TRBJ1-6; D may be TRBD1 (6 bases). The CDR3 runs 11 residues. The germline V gene has CDR1 MNHEY and CDR2 SVGAGI. With 6 bases removed from V and 9 bases from J, the gap between germline ends came to 6 bases. Here the CDR3 DNA reads TGTGCCAGCAGGGGGGCTTCACCCCTCCACTTT. This encodes CASRGASPLHF.

This clone was seen a handful of times. The V and J genes are TRBV27 and TRBJ1-1; maybe TRBD1 (6 bases). Germline V gives CDR1 MNHEY, CDR2 SMNVEV (reference sequence). V lost 4 bases and J 1 base, leaving 13 bases between the germline ends. The CDR3 consists of 15 residues. The CDR3 here is CASSSTRGGNTEAFF. CDR3 DNA sequence: TGTGCCAGCAGTTCAACCAGAGGGGGGAACACTGAAGCTTTCTTT.

V gene TRBV29-1 combines with J gene TRBJ1-1; no definite D call. This CDR3 has 13 amino acids. The germline V gene encodes CDR1 SQVTM and CDR2 ANQGSEA. With 4 bases removed from V and 3 bases from J, the gap between germline ends came to 12 bases. Here the CDR3 DNA reads TGCAGCGTTGTGGGCCAGCCGGACACTGAAGCTTTCTTT. Protein product: CSVVGQPDTEAFF. The complete variable domain, with remaining parts taken from reference TRBV29-1 and TRBJ1-1, reads SAVISQKPSRDICQRGTSLTIQCQVDSQVTMMFWYRQQPGQSLTLIATANQGSEATYESGFVIDKFPISRPNLTFSTLTVSNMSPEDSSIYLCSVVGQPDTEAFFGQGTRLTVV.